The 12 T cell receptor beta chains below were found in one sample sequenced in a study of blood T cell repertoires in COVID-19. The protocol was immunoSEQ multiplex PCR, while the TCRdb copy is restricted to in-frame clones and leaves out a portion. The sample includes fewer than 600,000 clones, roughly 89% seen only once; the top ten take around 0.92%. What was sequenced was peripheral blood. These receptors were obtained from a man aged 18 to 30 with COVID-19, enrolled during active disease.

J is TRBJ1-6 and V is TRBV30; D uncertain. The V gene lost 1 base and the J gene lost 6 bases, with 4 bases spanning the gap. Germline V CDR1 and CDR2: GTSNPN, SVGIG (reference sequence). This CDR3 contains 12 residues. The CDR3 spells CAWSAGNSPLHF. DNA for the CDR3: TGTGCCTGGAGTGCGGGTAATTCACCCCTCCACTTT.

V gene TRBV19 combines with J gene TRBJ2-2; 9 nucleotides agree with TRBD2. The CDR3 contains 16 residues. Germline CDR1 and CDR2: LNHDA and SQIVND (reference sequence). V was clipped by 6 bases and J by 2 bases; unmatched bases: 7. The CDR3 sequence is CASRDLAGINTGELFF. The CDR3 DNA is TGTGCCAGTAGGGATCTAGCGGGAATCAACACCGGGGAGCTGTTTTTT.

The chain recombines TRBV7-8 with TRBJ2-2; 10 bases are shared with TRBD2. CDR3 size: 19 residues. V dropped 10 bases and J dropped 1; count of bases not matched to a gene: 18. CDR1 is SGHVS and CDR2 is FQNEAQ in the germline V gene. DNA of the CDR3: TGTGCCACCGATCGGGACTCGAGCGGGGGGGCACGGAACACCGGGGAGCTGTTTTTT. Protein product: CATDRDSSGGARNTGELFF.

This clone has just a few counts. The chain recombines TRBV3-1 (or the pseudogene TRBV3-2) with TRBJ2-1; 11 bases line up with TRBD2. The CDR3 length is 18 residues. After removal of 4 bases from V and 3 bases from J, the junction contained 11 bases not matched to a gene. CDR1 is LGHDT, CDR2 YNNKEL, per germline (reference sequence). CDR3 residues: CASSLKALGTSGYNEQFF. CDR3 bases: TGTGCCAGCAGCCTTAAGGCGTTGGGGACTAGCGGCTACAATGAGCAGTTCTTC.

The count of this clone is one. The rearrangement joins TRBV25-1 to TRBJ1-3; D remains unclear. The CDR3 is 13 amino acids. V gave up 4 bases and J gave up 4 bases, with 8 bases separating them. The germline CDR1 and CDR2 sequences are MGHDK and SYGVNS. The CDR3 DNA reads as TGTGCCAGCAGTGTTAGGGAGGGAAACACCATATATTTT. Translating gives CASSVREGNTIYF. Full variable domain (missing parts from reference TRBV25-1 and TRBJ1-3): EADIYQTPRYLVIGTGKKITLECSQTMGHDKMYWYQQDPGMELHLIHYSYGVNSTEKGDLSSESTVSRIRTEHFPLTLESARPSHTSQYLCASSVREGNTIYFGEGSWLTVV.

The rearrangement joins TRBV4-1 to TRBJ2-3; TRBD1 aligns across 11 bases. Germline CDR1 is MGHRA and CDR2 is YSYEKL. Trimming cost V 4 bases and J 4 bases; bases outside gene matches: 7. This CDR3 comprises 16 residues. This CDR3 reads CASSPQGQGGADTQYF. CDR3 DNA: TGCGCCAGCAGCCCCCAGGGACAGGGGGGTGCAGATACGCAGTATTTT.

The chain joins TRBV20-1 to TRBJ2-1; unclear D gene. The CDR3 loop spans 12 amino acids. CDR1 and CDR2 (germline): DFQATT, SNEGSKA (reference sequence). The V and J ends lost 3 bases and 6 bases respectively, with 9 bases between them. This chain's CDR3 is CSASPGPNEQFF. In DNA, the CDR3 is TGCAGTGCTAGTCCGGGTCCCAATGAGCAGTTCTTC.

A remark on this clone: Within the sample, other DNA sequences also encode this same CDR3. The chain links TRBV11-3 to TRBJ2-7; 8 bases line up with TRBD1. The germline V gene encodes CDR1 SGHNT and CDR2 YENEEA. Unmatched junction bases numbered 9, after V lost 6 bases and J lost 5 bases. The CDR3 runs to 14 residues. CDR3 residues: CASSSGTGLDEQYF. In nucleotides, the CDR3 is TGTGCCAGCAGTTCCGGGACAGGTTTGGACGAGCAGTACTTC.

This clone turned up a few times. Here the CDR3 DNA reads TGTGCCACCAGCAGAGAATCCGGGGTATACGGTCAGCCCCAGCATTTT. Translation gives CATSRESGVYGQPQHF. The V and J genes are TRBV15 and TRBJ1-5; D gene ambiguous. V was trimmed by 0 bases and J by 6 bases, leaving 15 bases between them. The CDR3 has 16 amino acids. Germline CDR1 LNHNV, CDR2 YYDKDF (reference sequence).

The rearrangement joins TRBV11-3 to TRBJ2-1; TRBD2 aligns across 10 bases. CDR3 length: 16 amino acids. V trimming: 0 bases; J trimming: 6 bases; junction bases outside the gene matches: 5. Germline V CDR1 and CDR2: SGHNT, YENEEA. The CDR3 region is CASSLEGLAGGNEQFF. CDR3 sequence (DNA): TGTGCCAGCAGCTTAGAGGGATTAGCGGGGGGCAATGAGCAGTTCTTC.

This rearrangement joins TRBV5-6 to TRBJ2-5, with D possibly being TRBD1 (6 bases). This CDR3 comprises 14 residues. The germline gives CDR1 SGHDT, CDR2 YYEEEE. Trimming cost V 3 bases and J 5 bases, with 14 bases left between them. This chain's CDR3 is CASSWTARIETQYF. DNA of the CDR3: TGTGCCAGCAGCTGGACAGCCCGCATCGAGACCCAGTACTTC.

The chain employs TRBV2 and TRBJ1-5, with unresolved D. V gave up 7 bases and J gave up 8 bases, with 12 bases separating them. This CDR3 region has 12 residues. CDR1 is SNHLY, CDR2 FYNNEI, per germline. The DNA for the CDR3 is TGTGCCAGCAACATCCCCCCTGAGCCCCAGCATTTT. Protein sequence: CASNIPPEPQHF. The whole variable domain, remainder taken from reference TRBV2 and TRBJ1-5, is EPEVTQTPSHQVTQMGQEVILRCVPISNHLYFYWYRQILGQKVEFLVSFYNNEISEKSEIFDDQFSVERPDGSNFTLKIRSTKLEDSAMYFCASNIPPEPQHFGDGTRLSIL.